This section outlines one T cell receptor beta chain sequence together with its context. Its specificity is unknown. V lost 0 bases and J lost 7, with 7 bases in between. The length of the CDR3 is 14 residues. Germline loops: CDR1 LNHDA, CDR2 SQIVND (reference sequence). The data originate from a study of T cell responses to AZD1222 COVID-19 vaccine. Study-level results: The donors showed a predominance of white British ancestry and of females, with possible underestimation of clonal diversity. No day 14 peak samples; only post-peak repertoires were characterized. Per reports, nearly half of all spike-specific TCRs target regions that are unmutated in variants.

Using immunoSEQ multiplex PCR, the repertoire was profiled, and TCRdb retains in-frame clones only, with some absent. The repertoire includes 180,000 or so clones, roughly 94% of them detected once, and roughly 1.4% sits in the top ten. The rearrangement links TRBV19 to TRBJ1-6; D is unresolved. This receptor was taken from an adult who received the AZD1222 COVID-19 vaccine. The sequenced sample was peripheral blood, obtained 28 days after the second AZD1222 dose. CDR3 amino acids: CASSIDDGNSPLHF. For the CDR3, the DNA is TGTGCCAGTAGTATAGATGACGGCAATTCACCCCTCCACTTT.